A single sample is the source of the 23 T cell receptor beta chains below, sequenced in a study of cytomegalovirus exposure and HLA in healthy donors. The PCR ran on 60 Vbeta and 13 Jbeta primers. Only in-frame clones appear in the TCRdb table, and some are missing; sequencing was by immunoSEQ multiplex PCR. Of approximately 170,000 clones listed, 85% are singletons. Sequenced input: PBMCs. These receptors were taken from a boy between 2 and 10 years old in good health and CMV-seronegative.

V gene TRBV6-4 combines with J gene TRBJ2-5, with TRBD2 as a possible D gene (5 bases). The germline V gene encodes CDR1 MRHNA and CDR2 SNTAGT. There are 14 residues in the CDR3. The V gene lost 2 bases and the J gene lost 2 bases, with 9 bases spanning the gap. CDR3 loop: CASSDGGPQETQYF. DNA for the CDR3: TGTGCCAGCAGTGACGGCGGGCCACAAGAGACCCAGTACTTC.

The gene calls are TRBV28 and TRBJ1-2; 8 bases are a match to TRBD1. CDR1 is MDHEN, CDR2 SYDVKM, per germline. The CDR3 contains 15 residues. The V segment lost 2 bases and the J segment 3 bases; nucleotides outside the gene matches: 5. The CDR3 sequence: CASSLVTGEDYGYTF. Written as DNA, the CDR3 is TGTGCCAGCAGTTTAGTGACAGGGGAAGACTATGGCTACACCTTC.

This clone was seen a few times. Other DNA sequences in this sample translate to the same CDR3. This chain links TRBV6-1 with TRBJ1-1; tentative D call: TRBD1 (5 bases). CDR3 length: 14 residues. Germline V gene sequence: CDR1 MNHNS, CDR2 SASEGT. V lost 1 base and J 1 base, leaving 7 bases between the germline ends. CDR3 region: CASSEGGGNTEAFF. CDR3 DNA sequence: TGTGCCAGCAGTGAAGGGGGGGGGAACACTGAAGCTTTCTTT.

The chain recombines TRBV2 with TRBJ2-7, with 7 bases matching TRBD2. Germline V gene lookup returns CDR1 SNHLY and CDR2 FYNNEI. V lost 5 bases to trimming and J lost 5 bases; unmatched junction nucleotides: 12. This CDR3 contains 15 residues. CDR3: CASSTVGTTLHEQYF. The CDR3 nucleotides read TGTGCCAGCAGTACTGTCGGGACTACATTACACGAGCAGTACTTC.

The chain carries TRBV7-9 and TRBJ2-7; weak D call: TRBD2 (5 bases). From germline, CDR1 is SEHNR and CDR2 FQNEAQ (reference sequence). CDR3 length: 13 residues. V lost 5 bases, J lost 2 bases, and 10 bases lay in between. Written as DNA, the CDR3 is TGTGCCAGCAGCCGCGGGCCGACCTACGAGCAGTACTTC. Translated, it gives CASSRGPTYEQYF.

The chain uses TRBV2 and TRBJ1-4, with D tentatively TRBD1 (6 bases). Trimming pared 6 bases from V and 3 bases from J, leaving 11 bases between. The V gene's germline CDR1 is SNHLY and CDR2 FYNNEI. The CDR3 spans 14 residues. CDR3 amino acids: CASRGHRANEKLFF. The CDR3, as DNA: TGTGCCAGCAGGGGACACAGGGCTAATGAAAAACTGTTTTTT.

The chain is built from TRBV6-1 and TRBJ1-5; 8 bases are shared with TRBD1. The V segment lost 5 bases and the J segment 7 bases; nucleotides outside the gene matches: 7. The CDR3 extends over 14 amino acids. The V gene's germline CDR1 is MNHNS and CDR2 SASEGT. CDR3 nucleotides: TGTGCCAGCAGTACAACAGGGGGGGGACAGCCCCAGCATTTT. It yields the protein CASSTTGGGQPQHF.

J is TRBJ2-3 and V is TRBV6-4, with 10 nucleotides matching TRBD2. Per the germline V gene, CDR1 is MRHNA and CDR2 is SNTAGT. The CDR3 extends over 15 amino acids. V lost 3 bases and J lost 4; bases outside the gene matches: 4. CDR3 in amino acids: CASSEKLAGADTQYF. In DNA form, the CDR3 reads TGTGCCAGCAGTGAAAAGCTAGCGGGGGCAGATACGCAGTATTTT.

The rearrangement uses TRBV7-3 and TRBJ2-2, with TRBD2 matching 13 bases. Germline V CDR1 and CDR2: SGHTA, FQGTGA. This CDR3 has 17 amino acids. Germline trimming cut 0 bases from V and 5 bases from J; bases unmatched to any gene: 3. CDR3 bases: TGTGCCAGCAGCTTAACGTCGGGACTAGCGGGAACCGGGGAGCTGTTTTTT. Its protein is CASSLTSGLAGTGELFF.

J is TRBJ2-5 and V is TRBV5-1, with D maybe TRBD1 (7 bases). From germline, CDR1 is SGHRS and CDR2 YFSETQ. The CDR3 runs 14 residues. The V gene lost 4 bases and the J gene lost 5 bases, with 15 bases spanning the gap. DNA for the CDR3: TGCGCCAGCAGCGCTGAGGGGGCGGGGGAGACCCAGTACTTC. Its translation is CASSAEGAGETQYF.

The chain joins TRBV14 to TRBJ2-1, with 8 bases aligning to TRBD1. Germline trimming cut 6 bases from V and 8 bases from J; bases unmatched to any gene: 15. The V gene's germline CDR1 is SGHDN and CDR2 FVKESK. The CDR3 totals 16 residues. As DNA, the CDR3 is TGTGCCAGCAGTTACTACACCAGGGGGCACGACGATGAGCAGTTCTTC. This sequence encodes CASSYYTRGHDDEQFF.

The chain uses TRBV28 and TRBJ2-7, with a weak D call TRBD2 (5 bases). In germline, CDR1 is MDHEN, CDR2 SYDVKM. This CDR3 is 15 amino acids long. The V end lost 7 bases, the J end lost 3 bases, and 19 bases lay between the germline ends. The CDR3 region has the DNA TGTGCCAGCATCTTGGACTCCAACACTATCTACGAGCAGTACTTC. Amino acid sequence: CASILDSNTIYEQYF.

The CDR3 region is CATQTYNTEAFF. The CDR3 DNA reads TGTGCCACGCAAACTTACAACACTGAAGCTTTCTTT. This chain connects TRBV27 to TRBJ1-1; no reliable D call. The V end lost 10 bases, the J end lost 2 bases, and 11 bases lay between the germline ends. Germline CDR1 MNHEY, CDR2 SMNVEV (reference sequence). The CDR3 runs 12 residues.

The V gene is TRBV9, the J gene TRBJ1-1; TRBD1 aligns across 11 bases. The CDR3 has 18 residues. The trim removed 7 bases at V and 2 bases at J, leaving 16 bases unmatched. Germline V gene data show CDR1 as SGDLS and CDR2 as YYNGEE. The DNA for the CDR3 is TGTGCCAGCTCACGAGAAGGGACAGGGGGATCTCGAAACACTGAAGCTTTCTTT. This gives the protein CASSREGTGGSRNTEAFF.

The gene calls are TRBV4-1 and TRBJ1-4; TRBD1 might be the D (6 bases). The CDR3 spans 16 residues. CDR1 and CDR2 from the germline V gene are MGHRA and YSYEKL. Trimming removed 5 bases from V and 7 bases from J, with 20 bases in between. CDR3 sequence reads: CASSFRPGAVGEKLFF. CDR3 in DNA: TGCGCCAGCAGCTTTCGACCAGGGGCGGTTGGTGAAAAACTGTTTTTT.

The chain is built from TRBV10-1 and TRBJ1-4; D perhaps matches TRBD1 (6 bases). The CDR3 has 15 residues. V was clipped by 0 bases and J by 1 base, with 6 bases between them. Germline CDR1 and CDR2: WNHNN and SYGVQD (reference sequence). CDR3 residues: CASSESRGTNEKLFF. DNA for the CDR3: TGCGCCAGCAGTGAGTCCAGGGGAACTAATGAAAAACTGTTTTTT.

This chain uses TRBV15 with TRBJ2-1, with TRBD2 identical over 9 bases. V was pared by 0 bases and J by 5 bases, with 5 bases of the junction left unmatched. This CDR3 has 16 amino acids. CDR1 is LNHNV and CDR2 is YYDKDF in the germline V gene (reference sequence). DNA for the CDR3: TGTGCCACCAGCAGAGACTGGCGGGGGGGGGACAATGAGCAGTTCTTC. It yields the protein CATSRDWRGGDNEQFF.

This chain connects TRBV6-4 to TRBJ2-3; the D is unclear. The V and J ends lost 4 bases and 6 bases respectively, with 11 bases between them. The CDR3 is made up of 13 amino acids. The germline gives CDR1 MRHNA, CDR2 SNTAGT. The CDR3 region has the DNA TGTGCCAGCAGTGGGGCACCCACGGATACGCAGTATTTT. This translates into CASSGAPTDTQYF.

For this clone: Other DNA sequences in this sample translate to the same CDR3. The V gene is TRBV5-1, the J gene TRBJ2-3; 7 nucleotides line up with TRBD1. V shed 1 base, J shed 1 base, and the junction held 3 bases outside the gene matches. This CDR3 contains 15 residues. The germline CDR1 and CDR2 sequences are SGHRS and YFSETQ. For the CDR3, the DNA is TGCGCCAGCAGCTTGCGTGGGACAGGCACAGATACGCAGTATTTT. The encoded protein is CASSLRGTGTDTQYF.

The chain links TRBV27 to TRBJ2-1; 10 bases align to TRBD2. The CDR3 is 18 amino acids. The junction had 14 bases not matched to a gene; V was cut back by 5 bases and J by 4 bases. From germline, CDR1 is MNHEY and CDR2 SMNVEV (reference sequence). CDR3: CASSPPHSGRTLYNEQFF. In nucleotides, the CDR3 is TGTGCCAGCAGTCCTCCCCATAGCGGGAGGACCCTTTACAATGAGCAGTTCTTC.

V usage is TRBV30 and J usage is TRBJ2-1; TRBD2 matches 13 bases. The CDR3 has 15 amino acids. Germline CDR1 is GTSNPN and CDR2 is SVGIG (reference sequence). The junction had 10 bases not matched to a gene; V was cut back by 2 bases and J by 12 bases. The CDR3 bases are TGTGCCTGGAGTTACGGGACTAGCGGGGAGCTCGGGCAGTTCTTC. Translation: CAWSYGTSGELGQFF.

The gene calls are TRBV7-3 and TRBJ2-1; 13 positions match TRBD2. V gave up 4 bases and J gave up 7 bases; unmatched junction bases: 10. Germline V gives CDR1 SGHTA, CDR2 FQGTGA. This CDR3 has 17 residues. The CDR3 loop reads CASSSRTSGSGWNEQFF. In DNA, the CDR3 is TGTGCCAGCAGCTCTCGGACTAGCGGGAGTGGTTGGAATGAGCAGTTCTTC.

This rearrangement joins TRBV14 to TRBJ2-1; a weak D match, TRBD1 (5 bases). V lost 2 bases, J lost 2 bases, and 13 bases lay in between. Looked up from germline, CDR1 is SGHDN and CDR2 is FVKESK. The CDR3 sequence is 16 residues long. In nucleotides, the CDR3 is TGTGCCAGCAGCCAACTCAGGGAAGGAACCTACAATGAGCAGTTCTTC. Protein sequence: CASSQLREGTYNEQFF.